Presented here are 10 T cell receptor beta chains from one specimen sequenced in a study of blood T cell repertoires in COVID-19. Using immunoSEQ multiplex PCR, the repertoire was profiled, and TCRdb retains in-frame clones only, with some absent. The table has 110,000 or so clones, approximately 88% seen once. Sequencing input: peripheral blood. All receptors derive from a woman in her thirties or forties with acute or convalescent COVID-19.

The chain's CDR3 is CASSLSSGGYNEQFF. The CDR3 region has the DNA TGTGCCAGCAGCTTATCTAGCGGGGGCTACAATGAGCAGTTCTTC. The chain joins TRBV7-9 to TRBJ2-1; 10 nucleotides match TRBD2. V was pared by 2 bases and J by 3 bases, with 1 base of the junction left unmatched. Germline V gives CDR1 SEHNR, CDR2 FQNEAQ (reference sequence). CDR3 length: 15 amino acids.

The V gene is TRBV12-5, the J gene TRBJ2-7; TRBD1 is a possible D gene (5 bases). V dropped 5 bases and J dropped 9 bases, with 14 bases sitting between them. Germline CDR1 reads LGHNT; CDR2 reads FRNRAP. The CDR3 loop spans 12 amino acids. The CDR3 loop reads CASGRDSLPQYF. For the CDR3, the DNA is TGTGCTAGTGGTCGTGACAGTTTACCGCAGTACTTC.

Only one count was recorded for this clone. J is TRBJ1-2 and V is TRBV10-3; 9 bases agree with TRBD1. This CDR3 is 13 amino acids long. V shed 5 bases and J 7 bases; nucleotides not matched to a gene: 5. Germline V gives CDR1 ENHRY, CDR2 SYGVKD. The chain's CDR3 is CAISWDRDGGYTF. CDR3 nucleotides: TGTGCCATCAGTTGGGACAGGGATGGTGGCTACACCTTC.

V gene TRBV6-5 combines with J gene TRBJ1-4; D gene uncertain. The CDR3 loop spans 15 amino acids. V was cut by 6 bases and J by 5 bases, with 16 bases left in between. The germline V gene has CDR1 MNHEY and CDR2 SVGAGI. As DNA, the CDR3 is TGTGCCAGCAGCCCCAGCGGGAACGGGAATGAAAAACTGTTTTTT. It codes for CASSPSGNGNEKLFF.

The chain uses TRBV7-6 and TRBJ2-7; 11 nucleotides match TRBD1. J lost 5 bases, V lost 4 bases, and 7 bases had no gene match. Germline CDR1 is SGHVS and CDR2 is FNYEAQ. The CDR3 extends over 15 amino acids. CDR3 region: CASSYAGTGGNEQYF. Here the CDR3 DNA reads TGTGCCAGCAGCTACGCCGGGACAGGGGGGAACGAGCAGTACTTC.

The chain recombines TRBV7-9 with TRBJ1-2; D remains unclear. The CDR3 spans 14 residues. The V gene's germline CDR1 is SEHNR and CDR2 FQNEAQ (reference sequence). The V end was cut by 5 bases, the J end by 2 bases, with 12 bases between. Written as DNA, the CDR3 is TGTGCCAGCAGCACCACGGGTGTGAACTATGGCTACACCTTC. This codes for CASSTTGVNYGYTF.

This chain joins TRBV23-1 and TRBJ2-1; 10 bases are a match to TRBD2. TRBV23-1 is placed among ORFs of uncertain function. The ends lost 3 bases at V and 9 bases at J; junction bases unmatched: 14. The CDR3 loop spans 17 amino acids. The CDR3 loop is CASSQSRVLAGLCEQFF. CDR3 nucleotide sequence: TGCGCCAGCAGTCAGTCGAGAGTACTAGCGGGGTTGTGTGAGCAGTTCTTC.

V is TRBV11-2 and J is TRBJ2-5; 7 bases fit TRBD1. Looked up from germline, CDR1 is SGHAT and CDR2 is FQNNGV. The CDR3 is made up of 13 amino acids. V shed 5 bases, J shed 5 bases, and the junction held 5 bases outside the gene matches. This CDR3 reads CASSRDRGETQYF. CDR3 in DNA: TGTGCCAGCAGCCGGGACAGAGGTGAGACCCAGTACTTC.

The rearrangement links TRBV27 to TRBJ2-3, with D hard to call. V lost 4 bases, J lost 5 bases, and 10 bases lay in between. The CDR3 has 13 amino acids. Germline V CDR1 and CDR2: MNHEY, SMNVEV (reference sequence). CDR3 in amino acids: CASSSRRLDTQYF. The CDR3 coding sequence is TGTGCCAGCAGTTCCCGCAGACTAGATACGCAGTATTTT.

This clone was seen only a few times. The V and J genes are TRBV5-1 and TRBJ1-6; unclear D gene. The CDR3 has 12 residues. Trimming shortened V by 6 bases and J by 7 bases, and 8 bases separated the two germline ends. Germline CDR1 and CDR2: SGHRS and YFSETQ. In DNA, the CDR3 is TGCGCCAGCATTCCCCGGAATTCACCCCTCCACTTT. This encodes CASIPRNSPLHF.